This paragraph covers one T cell receptor beta chain sequence. The record originates from a study of OX40 agonist ivuxolimab in advanced cancers. Looking at the study overall: Across the patients, intravenous ivuxolimab was delivered every 2 weeks at 0.01 to 10 mg/kg. Earlier treatment with anti-PD-1, anti-PD-L1 or anti-CTLA-4 was permitted, and 35% to 40% had received some.

No patient had autoimmune disease or received systemic immunosuppression. V dropped 5 bases and J dropped 3 bases, with 14 bases sitting between them. The CDR3 sequence is 15 residues long. CDR1 LNHDA and CDR2 SQIVND come from the germline V gene (reference sequence). TCRdb's copy holds only in-frame clones and misses some; the assay was immunoSEQ multiplex PCR. The sample includes roughly 41,000 clones, about 89% seen only once; the top ten take around 13%. The clonotype originates from an adult with an advanced solid tumor such as melanoma, head and neck, liver or kidney cancer. The material was CD4+ or CD8+ T cells sorted from blood, obtained in a trial of the OX40 agonist ivuxolimab. J is TRBJ1-5 and V is TRBV19; weak D call: TRBD1 (6 bases). The CDR3 spells CASSGGRAYNQPQHF. The CDR3 coding sequence is TGTGCCAGTAGTGGGGGCAGGGCGTACAATCAGCCCCAGCATTTT.